This T cell receptor beta chain was recorded in a study of T cell responses to AZD1222 COVID-19 vaccine. On the study more broadly: Second doses that came at about 4 or about 12 weeks were put together. The study's findings and limits: Among spike-specific TCRs, nearly half reportedly target unmutated variant regions. Repertoire sampling happened only post peak T cell response. Donors, mostly white British, included more females; clonal diversity was possibly underestimated.

The CDR3 has 15 amino acids. Germline CDR1 is KGHDR and CDR2 is SFDVKD. The junction had 8 bases not matched to a gene; V was cut back by 6 bases and J by 6 bases. Here immunoSEQ multiplex PCR was the method, and the copy in TCRdb shows in-frame clones only, minus some. The sample records roughly 130,000 clones, roughly 86% being singletons. Concerning this clone: Its antigen remains unidentified.

The sequenced sample was peripheral blood, obtained on day 0 of AZD1222 vaccination. This sequence was found in an adult in good health. This chain connects TRBV24-1 to TRBJ2-3; the match to TRBD2 covers 10 bases. CDR3 nucleotide sequence: TGTGCCACCAGTAAAGGACTAGCGGCGAGGGATACGCAGTATTTT. Translated: CATSKGLAARDTQYF.